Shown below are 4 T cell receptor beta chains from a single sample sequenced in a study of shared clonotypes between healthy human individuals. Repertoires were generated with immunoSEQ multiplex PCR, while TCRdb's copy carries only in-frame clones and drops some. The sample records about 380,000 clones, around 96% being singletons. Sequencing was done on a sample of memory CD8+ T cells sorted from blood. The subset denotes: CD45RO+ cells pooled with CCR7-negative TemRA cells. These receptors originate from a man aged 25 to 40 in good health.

This CDR3 reads CASSYPGQGYEQYF. The DNA of the CDR3 is TGTGCCAGCAGTTACCCGGGACAGGGCTACGAGCAGTACTTC. V usage is TRBV6-7 and J usage is TRBJ2-7; 9 bases match TRBD1. TRBV6-7 is noted as an ORF with a role that remains uncertain. The CDR3 sequence is 14 residues long. Trimming cost V 2 bases and J 3 bases; bases outside gene matches: 2.

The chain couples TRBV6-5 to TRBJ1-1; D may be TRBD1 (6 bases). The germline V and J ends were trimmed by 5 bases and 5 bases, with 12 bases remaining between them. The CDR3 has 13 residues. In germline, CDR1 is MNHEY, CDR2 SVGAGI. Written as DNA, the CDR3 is TGTGCCAGCAGTACATACAGGGCTACTGAAGCTTTCTTT. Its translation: CASSTYRATEAFF.

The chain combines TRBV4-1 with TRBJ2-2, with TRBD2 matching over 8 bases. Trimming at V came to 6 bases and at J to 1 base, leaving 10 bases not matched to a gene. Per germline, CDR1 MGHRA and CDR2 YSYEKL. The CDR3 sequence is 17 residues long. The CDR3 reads CASSQGPLAENTGELFF. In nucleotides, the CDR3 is TGCGCCAGCAGTCAGGGGCCACTAGCGGAGAACACCGGGGAGCTGTTTTTT.

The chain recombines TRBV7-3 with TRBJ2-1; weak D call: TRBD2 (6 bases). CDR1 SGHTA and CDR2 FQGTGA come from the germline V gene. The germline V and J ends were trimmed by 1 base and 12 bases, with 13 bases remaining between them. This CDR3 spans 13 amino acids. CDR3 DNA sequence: TGTGCCAGCAGCTTAAAGGGTCGGGAGAGGCAGTTCTTC. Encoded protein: CASSLKGRERQFF.